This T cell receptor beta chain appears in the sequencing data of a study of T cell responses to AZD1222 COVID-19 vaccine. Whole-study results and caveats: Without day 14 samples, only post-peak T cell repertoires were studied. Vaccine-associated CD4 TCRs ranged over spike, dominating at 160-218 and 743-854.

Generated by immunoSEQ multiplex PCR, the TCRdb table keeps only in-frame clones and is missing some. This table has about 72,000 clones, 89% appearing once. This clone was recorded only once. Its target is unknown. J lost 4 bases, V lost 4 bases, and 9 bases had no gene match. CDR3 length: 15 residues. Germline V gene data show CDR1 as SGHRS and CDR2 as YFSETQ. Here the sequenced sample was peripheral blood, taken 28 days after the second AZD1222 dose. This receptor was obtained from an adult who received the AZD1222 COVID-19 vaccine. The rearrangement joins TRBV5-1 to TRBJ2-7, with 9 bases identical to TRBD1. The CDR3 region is CASSPHPGTGYEQYF. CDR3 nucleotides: TGCGCCAGCAGCCCCCATCCCGGGACAGGGTACGAGCAGTACTTC. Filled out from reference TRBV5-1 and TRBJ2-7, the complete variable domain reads KAGVTQTPRYLIKTRGQQVTLSCSPISGHRSVSWYQQTPGQGLQFLFEYFSETQRNKGNFPGRFSGRQFSNSRSEMNVSTLELGDSALYLCASSPHPGTGYEQYFGPGTRLTVT.